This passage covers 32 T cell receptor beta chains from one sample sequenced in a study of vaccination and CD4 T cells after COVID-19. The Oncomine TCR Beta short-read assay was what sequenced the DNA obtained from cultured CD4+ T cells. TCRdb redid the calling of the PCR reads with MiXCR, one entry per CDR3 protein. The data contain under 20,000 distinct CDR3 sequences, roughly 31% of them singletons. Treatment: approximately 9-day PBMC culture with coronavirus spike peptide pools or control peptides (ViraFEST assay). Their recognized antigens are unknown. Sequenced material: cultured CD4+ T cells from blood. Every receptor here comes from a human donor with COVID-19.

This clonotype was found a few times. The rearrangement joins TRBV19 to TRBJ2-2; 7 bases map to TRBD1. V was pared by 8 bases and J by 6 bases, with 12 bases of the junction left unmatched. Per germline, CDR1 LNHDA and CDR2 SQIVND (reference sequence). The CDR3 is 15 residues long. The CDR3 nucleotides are TGTGCCAGTTCCCAGGGACAGACCAACGCCGGGGAGCTGTTTTTT. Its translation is CASSQGQTNAGELFF.

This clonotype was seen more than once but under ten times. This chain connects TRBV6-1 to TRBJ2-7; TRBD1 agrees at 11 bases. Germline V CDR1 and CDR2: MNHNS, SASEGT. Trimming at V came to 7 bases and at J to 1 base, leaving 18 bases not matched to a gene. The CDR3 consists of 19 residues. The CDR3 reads CASNKGTGGVILPSYEQYF. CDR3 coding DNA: TGTGCCAGCAATAAAGGGACAGGGGGTGTGATATTACCGTCCTACGAGCAGTACTTC.

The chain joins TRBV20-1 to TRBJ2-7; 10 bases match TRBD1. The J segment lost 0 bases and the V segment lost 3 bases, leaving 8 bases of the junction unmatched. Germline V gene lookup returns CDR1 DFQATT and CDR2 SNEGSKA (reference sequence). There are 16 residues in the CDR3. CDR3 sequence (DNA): TGCAGTGCTAGGTGTAGGGACAGGGGTCTCTCCTACGAGCAGTACTTC. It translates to CSARCRDRGLSYEQYF.

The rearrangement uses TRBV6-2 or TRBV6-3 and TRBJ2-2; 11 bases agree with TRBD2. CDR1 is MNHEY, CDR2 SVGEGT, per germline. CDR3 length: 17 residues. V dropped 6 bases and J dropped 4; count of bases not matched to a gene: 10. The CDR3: CASSRTTSGGRTGELFF. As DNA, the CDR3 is TGTGCCAGCAGCCGAACCACTAGCGGGGGTCGCACCGGGGAGCTGTTTTTT.

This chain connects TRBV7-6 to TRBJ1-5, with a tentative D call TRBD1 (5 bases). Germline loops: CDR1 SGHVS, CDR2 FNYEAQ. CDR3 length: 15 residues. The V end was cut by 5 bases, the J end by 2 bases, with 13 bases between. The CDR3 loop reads CASSDGGRGNQPQHF. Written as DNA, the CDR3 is TGTGCCAGCAGCGATGGGGGTCGTGGCAATCAGCCCCAGCATTTT.

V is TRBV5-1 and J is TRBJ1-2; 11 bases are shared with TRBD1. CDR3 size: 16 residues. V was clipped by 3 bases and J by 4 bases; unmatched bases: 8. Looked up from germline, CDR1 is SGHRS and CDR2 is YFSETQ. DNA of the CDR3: TGCGCCAGCAGCTCACTTCCGGGACAGGGGGGCTATGGCTACACCTTC. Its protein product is CASSSLPGQGGYGYTF.

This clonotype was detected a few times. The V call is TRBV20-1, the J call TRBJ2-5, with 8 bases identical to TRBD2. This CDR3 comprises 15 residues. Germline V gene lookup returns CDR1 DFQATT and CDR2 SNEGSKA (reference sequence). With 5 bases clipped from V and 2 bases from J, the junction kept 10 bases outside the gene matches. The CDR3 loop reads CSAFPGGPGQETQYF. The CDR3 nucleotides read TGCAGTGCTTTCCCGGGGGGGCCGGGGCAAGAGACCCAGTACTTC.

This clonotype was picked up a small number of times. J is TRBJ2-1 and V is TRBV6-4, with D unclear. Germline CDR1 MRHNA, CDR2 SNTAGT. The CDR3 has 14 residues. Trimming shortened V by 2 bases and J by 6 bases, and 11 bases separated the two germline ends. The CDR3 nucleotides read TGTGCCAGCAGTGACGGCCACCATGGCAATGAGCAGTTCTTC. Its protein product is CASSDGHHGNEQFF.

The chain's CDR3 is CASSLGVAGGPNEQFF. CDR3 sequence (DNA): TGTGCCAGCAGCTTAGGCGTAGCGGGGGGGCCTAATGAGCAGTTCTTC. The chain is built from TRBV7-9 and TRBJ2-1, with TRBD2 matching over 11 bases. Germline V gene sequence: CDR1 SEHNR, CDR2 FQNEAQ (reference sequence). The CDR3 contains 16 residues. With V trimmed by 1 base and J by 7 bases, 6 bases remained unmatched. Combining the CDR3 with reference TRBV7-9 and TRBJ2-1 gives the whole variable domain DTGVSQNPRHKITKRGQNVTFRCDPISEHNRLYWYRQTLGQGPEFLTYFQNEAQLEKSRLLSDRFSAERPKGSFSTLEIQRTEQGDSAMYLCASSLGVAGGPNEQFFGPGTRLTVL.

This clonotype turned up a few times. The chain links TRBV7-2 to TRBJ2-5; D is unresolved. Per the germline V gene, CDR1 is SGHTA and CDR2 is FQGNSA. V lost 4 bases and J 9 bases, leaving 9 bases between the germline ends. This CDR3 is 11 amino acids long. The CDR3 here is CASSSLSSQYF. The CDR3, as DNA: TGTGCCAGCAGCTCCTTGAGTTCCCAGTACTTC. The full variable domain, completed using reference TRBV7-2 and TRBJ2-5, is GAGVSQSPSNKVTEKGKDVELRCDPISGHTALYWYRQSLGQGLEFLIYFQGNSAPDKSGLPSDRFSAERTGGSVSTLTIQRTQQEDSAVYLCASSSLSSQYFGPGTRLLVL.

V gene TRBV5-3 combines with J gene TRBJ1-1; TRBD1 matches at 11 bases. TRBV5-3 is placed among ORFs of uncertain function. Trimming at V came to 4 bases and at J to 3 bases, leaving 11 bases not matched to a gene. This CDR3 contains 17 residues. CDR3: CARSTGDRGIVDTEAFF. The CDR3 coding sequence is TGTGCCAGAAGCACCGGGGACAGGGGGATAGTAGACACTGAAGCTTTCTTT.

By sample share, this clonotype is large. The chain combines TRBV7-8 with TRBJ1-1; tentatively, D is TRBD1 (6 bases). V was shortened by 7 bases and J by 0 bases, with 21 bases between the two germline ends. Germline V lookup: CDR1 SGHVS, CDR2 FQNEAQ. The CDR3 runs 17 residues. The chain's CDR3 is CASTLTQGMEMNTEAFF. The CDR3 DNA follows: TGTGCCAGCACGCTTACCCAGGGGATGGAGATGAACACTGAAGCTTTCTTT.

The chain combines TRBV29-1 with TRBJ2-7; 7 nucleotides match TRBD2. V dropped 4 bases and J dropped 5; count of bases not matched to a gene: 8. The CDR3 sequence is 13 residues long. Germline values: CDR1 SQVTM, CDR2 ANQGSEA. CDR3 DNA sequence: TGCAGCGTTGCCCGCGGGGGTCCCAACGAGCAGTACTTC. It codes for CSVARGGPNEQYF.

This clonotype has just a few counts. The CDR3 DNA is TGTGCCAGCAGCCAAAACCGGGGCTCCCGTCCCGGTACGCAGTATTTT. Amino acids: CASSQNRGSRPGTQYF. The chain is built from TRBV14 and TRBJ2-3; tentatively, D is TRBD1 or TRBD2 (5 bases each). The germline CDR1 and CDR2 sequences are SGHDN and FVKESK. This CDR3 is 16 amino acids long. V lost 2 bases to trimming and J lost 8 bases, with 20 bases between them.

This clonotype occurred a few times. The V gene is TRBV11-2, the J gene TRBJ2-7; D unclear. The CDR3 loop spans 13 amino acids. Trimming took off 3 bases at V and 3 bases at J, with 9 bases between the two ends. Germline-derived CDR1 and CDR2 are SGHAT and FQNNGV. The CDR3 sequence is CASSFGRIYEQYF. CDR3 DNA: TGTGCCAGCAGCTTCGGCAGGATCTACGAGCAGTACTTC.

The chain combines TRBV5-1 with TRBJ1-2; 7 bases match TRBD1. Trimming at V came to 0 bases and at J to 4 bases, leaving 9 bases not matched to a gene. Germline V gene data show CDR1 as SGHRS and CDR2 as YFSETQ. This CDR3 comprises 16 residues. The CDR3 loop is CASSLEVQGPGYGYTF. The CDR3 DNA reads TGCGCCAGCAGCTTGGAGGTACAGGGGCCTGGCTATGGCTACACCTTC.

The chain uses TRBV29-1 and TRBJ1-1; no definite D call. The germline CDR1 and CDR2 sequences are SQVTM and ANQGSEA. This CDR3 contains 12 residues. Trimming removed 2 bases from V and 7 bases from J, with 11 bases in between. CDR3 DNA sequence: TGCAGCGTTGAACGGTTGTTCCTTGAAGCTTTCTTT. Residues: CSVERLFLEAFF.

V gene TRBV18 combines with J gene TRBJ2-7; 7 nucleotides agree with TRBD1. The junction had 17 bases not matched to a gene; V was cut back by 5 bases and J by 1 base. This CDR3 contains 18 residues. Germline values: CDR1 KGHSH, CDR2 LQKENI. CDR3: CASSLLPFTGTASYEQYF. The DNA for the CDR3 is TGTGCCAGCTCATTACTACCGTTCACCGGGACAGCGTCCTACGAGCAGTACTTC.

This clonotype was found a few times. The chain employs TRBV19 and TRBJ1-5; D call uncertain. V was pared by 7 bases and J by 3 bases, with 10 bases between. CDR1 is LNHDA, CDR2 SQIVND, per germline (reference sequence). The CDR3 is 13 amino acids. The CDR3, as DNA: TGTGCCAGTAACTTCGACCTCAATCAGCCCCAGCATTTT. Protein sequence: CASNFDLNQPQHF.

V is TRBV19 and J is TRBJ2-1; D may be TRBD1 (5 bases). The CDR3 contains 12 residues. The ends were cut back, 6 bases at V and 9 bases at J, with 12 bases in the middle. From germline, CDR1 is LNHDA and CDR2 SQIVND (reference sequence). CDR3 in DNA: TGTGCCAGTAGCCGTCAGGGTGGTGAGCAGTTCTTC. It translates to CASSRQGGEQFF. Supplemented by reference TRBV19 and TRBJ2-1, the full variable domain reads DGGITQSPKYLFRKEGQNVTLSCEQNLNHDAMYWYRQDPGQGLRLIYYSQIVNDFQKGDIAEGYSVSREKKESFPLTVTSAQKNPTAFYLCASSRQGGEQFFGPGTRLTVL.

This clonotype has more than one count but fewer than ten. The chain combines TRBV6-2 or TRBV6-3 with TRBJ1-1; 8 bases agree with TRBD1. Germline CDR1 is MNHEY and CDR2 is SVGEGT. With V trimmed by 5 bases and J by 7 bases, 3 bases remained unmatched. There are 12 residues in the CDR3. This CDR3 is CASSQGQGEAFF. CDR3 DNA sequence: TGTGCCAGCAGTCAAGGACAGGGTGAAGCTTTCTTT.

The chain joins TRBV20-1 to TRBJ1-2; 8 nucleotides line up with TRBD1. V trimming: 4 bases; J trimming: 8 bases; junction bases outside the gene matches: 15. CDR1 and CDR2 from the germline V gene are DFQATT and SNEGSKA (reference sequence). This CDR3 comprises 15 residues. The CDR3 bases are TGCAGTGCTACTCCGGACAGGGTGGGGAAAGGGGGCTACACCTTC. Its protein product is CSATPDRVGKGGYTF.

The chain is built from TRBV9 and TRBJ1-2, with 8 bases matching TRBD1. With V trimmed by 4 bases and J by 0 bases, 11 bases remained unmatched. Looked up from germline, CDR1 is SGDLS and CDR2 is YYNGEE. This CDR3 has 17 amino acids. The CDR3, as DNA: TGTGCCAGCAGCCCGAGCCAGGGGGCCCGGACTAACTATGGCTACACCTTC. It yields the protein CASSPSQGARTNYGYTF.

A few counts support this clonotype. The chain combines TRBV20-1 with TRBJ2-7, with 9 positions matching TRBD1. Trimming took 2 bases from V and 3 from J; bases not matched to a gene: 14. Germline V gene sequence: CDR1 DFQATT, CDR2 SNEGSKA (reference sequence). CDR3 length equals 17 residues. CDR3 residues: CSARLSNGTGRIYEQYF. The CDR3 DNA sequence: TGCAGTGCTAGACTTTCAAACGGGACAGGGAGGATCTACGAGCAGTACTTC.

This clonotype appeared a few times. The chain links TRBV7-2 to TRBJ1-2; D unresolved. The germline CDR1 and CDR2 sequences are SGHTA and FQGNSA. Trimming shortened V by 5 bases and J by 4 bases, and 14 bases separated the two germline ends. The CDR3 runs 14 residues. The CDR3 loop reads CASSEQGEGYGYTF. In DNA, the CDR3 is TGTGCCAGCAGCGAACAAGGAGAAGGCTATGGCTACACCTTC.

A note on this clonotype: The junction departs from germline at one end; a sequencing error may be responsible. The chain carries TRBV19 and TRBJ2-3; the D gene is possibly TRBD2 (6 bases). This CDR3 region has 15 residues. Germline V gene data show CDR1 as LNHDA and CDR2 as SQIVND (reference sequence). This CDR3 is CASSLGGAKADAQYF. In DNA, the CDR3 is TGTGCCAGTAGCCTGGGCGGGGCGAAAGCAGATGCGCAGTATTTT.

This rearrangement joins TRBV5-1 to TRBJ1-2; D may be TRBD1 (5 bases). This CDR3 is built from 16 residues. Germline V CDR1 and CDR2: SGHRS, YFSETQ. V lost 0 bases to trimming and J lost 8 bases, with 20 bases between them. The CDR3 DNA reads TGCGCCAGCAGCTTGGAGGTTATGGGGCCGGGGACCGGCTACACCTTC. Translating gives CASSLEVMGPGTGYTF.

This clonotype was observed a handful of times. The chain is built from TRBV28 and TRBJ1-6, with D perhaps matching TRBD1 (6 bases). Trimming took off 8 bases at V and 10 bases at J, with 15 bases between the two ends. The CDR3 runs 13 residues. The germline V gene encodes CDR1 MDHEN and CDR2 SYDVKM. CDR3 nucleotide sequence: TGTGCCAGCCGAACAGGGCTCGGATCACCCCTCCACTTT. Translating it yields CASRTGLGSPLHF.

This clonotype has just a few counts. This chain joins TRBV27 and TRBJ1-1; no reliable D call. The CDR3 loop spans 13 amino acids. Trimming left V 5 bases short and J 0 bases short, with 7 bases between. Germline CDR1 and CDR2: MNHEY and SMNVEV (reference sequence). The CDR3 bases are TGTGCCAGCAGTGGAGGGTTGAACACTGAAGCTTTCTTT. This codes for CASSGGLNTEAFF.

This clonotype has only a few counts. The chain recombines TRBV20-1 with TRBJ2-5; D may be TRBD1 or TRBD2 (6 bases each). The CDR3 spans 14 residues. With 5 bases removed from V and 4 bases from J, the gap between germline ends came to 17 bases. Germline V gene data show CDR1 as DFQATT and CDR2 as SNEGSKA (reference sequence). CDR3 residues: CSARRDGGGETQYF. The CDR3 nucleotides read TGCAGTGCTCGTAGGGACGGAGGGGGAGAGACCCAGTACTTC.

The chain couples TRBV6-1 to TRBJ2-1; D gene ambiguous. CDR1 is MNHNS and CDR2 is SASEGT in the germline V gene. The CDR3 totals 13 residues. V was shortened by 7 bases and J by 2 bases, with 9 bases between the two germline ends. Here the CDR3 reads CASKDGAYNEQFF. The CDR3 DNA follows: TGTGCCAGCAAGGACGGAGCCTACAATGAGCAGTTCTTC.

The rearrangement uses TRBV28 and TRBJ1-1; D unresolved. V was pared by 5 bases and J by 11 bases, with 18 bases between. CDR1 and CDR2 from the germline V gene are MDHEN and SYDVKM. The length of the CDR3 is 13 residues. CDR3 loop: CASSPGQIQMAFF. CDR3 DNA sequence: TGTGCCAGCAGTCCGGGCCAAATTCAGATGGCTTTCTTT. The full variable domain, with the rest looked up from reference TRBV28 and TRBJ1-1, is DVKVTQSSRYLVKRTGEKVFLECVQDMDHENMFWYRQDPGLGLRLIYFSYDVKMKEKGDIPEGYSVSREKKERFSLILESASTNQTSMYLCASSPGQIQMAFFGQGTRLTVV.